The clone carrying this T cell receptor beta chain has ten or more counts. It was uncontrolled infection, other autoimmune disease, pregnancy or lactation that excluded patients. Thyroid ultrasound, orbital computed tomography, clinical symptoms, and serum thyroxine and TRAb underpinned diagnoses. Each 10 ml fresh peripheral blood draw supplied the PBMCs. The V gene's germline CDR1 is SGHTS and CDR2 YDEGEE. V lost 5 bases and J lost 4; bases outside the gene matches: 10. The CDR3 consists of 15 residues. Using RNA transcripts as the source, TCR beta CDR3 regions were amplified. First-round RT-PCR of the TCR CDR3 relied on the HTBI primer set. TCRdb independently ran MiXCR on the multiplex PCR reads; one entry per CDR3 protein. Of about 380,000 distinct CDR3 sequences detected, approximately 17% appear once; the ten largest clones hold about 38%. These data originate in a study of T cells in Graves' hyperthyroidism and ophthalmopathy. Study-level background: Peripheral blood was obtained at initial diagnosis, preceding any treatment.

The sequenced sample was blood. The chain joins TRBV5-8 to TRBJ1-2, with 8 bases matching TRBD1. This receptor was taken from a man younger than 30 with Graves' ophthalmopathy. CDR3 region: CASSEGTGGGYGYTF. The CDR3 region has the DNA TGTGCCAGCAGTGAGGGGACAGGAGGCGGCTATGGCTACACCTTC.